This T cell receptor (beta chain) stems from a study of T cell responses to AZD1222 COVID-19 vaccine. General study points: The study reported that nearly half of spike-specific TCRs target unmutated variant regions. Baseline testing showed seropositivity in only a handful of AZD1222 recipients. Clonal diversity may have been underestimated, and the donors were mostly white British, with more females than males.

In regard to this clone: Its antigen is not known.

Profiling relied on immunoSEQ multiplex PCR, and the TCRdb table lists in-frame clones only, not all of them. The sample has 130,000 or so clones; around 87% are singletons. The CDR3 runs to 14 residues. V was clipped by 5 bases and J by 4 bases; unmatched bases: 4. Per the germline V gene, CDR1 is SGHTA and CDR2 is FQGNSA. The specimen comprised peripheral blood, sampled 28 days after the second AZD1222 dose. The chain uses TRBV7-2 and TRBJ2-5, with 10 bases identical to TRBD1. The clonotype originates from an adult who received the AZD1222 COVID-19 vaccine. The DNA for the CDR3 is TGTGCCAGCAGCCTGGACAGGGGGTCAGAGACCCAGTACTTC. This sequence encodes CASSLDRGSETQYF. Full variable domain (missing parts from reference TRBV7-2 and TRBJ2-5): GAGVSQSPSNKVTEKGKDVELRCDPISGHTALYWYRQSLGQGLEFLIYFQGNSAPDKSGLPSDRFSAERTGGSVSTLTIQRTQQEDSAVYLCASSLDRGSETQYFGPGTRLLVL.